These 11 T cell receptor beta chains were all obtained from the same sample, sequenced in a study of T cells after yellow fever vaccination. MiXCR, applied by TCRdb to the 5' RACE reads, yields one record per CDR3 protein. The sample contains around 49,000 distinct CDR3 sequences, 6.8% of which appear only once. The source material was CD8+ T cells not binding an NS4B(214-222) dextramer, sorted from PBMCs, sampled 45 days after the yellow fever booster vaccination. The source of these receptors is a young man who received the YFV17D yellow fever vaccine.

This clonotype was recorded at least ten times. This chain uses TRBV6-1 with TRBJ2-3; D is unresolved. Looked up from germline, CDR1 is MNHNS and CDR2 is SASEGT. This CDR3 is built from 13 residues. Trimming stripped 8 bases from V and 7 bases from J, with 16 bases between. This chain's CDR3 is CASHSSAENTQYF. The CDR3 coding sequence is TGTGCCAGCCACAGTTCGGCGGAAAATACGCAGTATTTT.

The table lists this clonotype with many counts. V gene TRBV20-1 combines with J gene TRBJ2-7; 7 bases fit TRBD2. Germline loops: CDR1 DFQATT, CDR2 SNEGSKA (reference sequence). Trimming removed 6 bases from V and 2 bases from J; junction bases left unmatched: 7. This CDR3 is built from 13 residues. The CDR3 is CSAAGASTYEQYF. CDR3 DNA sequence: TGCAGTGCCGCGGGAGCCTCCACCTACGAGCAGTACTTC.

This clonotype was counted at least ten times. The DNA for the CDR3 is TGTGCCAGCAGCGCGGGGACTAGCGGGACCGCCGAAGTCTACAATGAGCAGTTCTTC. It translates to CASSAGTSGTAEVYNEQFF. The chain combines TRBV9 with TRBJ2-1; TRBD2 aligns across 13 bases. Unmatched junction bases numbered 12, after V lost 3 bases and J lost 3 bases. The germline CDR1 and CDR2 sequences are SGDLS and YYNGEE. The CDR3 is made up of 19 amino acids.

This clonotype has a handful of counts. The chain carries TRBV11-2 and TRBJ1-1, with 7 bases matching TRBD1. V shed 4 bases and J 5 bases; nucleotides not matched to a gene: 10. CDR3 size: 15 residues. Germline V gives CDR1 SGHAT, CDR2 FQNNGV. The CDR3 region is CASSSLRGLGTEAFF. CDR3 DNA sequence: TGTGCCAGCAGCTCCCTAAGGGGGCTGGGAACTGAAGCTTTCTTT. Variable domain in full (rest from reference TRBV11-2 and TRBJ1-1): EAGVAQSPRYKIIEKRQSVAFWCNPISGHATLYWYQQILGQGPKLLIQFQNNGVVDDSQLPKDRFSAERLKGVDSTLKIQPAKLEDSAVYLCASSSLRGLGTEAFFGQGTRLTVV.

This clonotype was picked up many times. The gene calls are TRBV5-1 and TRBJ2-1; 8 bases agree with TRBD1. With 0 bases clipped from V and 4 bases from J, the junction kept 6 bases outside the gene matches. Germline V CDR1 and CDR2: SGHRS, YFSETQ. The CDR3 has 16 amino acids. The CDR3 DNA is TGCGCCAGCAGCTTGGAAGGACAGGGAATATACAATGAGCAGTTCTTC. It yields the protein CASSLEGQGIYNEQFF.

Sample share makes this clonotype medium-sized (0.01 to 0.1%). This chain joins TRBV19 and TRBJ2-5; D is perhaps TRBD2 (6 bases). The CDR3 loop spans 13 amino acids. V lost 3 bases and J 4 bases, leaving 9 bases between the germline ends. Germline V gene lookup returns CDR1 LNHDA and CDR2 SQIVND (reference sequence). The CDR3 DNA reads TGTGCCAGTAGTATGGAGGGAGCAGAGACCCAGTACTTC. The encoded protein is CASSMEGAETQYF.

This clonotype was seen at least ten times. V is TRBV4-3 and J is TRBJ1-2; unclear D gene. CDR3 size: 14 residues. V lost 0 bases and J 8 bases, leaving 13 bases between the germline ends. Per the germline V gene, CDR1 is LGHNA and CDR2 is YSLEER. CDR3 coding DNA: TGCGCCAGCAGCCAAGATGGTGAACTTTTAGGCTACACCTTC. Protein product: CASSQDGELLGYTF.

The chain has TRBV11-2 and TRBJ1-1; the D is unclear. The CDR3 is 15 residues long. Trimming removed 3 bases at V and 5 bases at J, with 16 bases between. Germline assignment: CDR1 SGHAT and CDR2 FQNNGV. CDR3 protein: CASSFGLAGWTEAFF. CDR3 in DNA: TGTGCCAGCAGCTTTGGCCTAGCAGGATGGACTGAAGCTTTCTTT.

This clonotype was observed a handful of times. An end of the junction differs from the germline gene, which may be a read error. The chain couples TRBV30 to TRBJ2-1; D is undetermined. Looked up from germline, CDR1 is GTSNPN and CDR2 is SVGIG (reference sequence). The CDR3 length is 8 residues. The CDR3 DNA reads TGCTCCTACAATGAGCAGTTCTTC. Translating it yields CSYNEQFF.

At least ten counts were recorded for this clonotype. The V call is TRBV18, the J call TRBJ2-7, with D tentatively TRBD1 (5 bases). This CDR3 spans 14 amino acids. Between the trimmed V and J ends, which lost 3 bases and 3 bases, there was a span of 12 bases. Germline V gives CDR1 KGHSH, CDR2 LQKENI. CDR3 sequence: CASSPIAGNYEQYF. The CDR3 DNA is TGTGCCAGCTCACCCATAGCAGGGAACTACGAGCAGTACTTC.

This clonotype was seen at least ten times. V is TRBV12-3 or TRBV12-4 and J is TRBJ2-1; D possibly uses TRBD1 or TRBD2 (5 bases each). V shed 10 bases and J shed 0 bases, with 7 bases lying between them. The CDR3 totals 12 residues. The DNA of the CDR3 is TGTGCCAATGGGGGCTCCTACAATGAGCAGTTCTTC. Encoded protein: CANGGSYNEQFF.